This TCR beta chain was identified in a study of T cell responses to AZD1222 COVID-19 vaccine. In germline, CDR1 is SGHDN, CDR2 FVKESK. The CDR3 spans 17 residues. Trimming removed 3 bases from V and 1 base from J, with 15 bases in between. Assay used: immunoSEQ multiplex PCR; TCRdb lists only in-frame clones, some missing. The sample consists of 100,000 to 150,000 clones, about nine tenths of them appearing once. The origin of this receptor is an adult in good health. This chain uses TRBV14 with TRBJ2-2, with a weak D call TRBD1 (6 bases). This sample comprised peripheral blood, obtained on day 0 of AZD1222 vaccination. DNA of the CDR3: TGTGCCAGCAGCCAGACCCACGGGACATTGAACACCGGGGAGCTGTTTTTT. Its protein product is CASSQTHGTLNTGELFF.